What follows are 13 T cell receptor beta chains derived from one specimen sequenced in a study of a mutant IDH1 vaccine in newly diagnosed glioma. TCRdb keeps only in-frame clones here, not all; method: immunoSEQ multiplex PCR. The data hold some 50,000 clones, with about 61% observed a single time. Their recognized antigens are unknown. Time point specified: week 47, end of study. In every dose of vaccine, 300 ug of mutant IDH1 20-mer peptide was given alongside topical imiquimod. The sequences come from peripheral blood mononuclear cells (PBMCs), collected from a glioma patient whose treatment included an IDH1 peptide vaccine. These receptors were collected from a man aged 35 to 55 with glioma. Some clones in this sample may be carry-over from other donors' samples.

V and J are TRBV29-1 and TRBJ2-5; D uncertain. Per the germline V gene, CDR1 is SQVTM and CDR2 is ANQGSEA. Trimming stripped 2 bases from V and 3 bases from J, with 7 bases between. The CDR3 has 12 amino acids. Written as DNA, the CDR3 is TGCAGCGTTGAATCCAGAGAAGAGACCCAGTACTTC. Amino acids: CSVESREETQYF.

J is TRBJ2-1 and V is TRBV5-1; D gene uncertain. This CDR3 comprises 15 residues. CDR1 is SGHRS and CDR2 is YFSETQ in the germline V gene. Trimming cost V 4 bases and J 1 base, with 12 bases left between them. The CDR3 DNA follows: TGCGCCAGCAGCCTGCTAGGTAGTTCCTACAATGAGCAGTTCTTC. It specifies CASSLLGSSYNEQFF.

This clone came up a few times. The genes are TRBV7-2 and TRBJ2-1; 8 bases agree with TRBD1. This CDR3 contains 15 residues. The V segment lost 4 bases and the J segment 3 bases; nucleotides outside the gene matches: 5. The germline gives CDR1 SGHTA, CDR2 FQGNSA. The CDR3 sequence is CASSSPGGFYNEQFF. CDR3 nucleotides: TGTGCCAGCAGCTCCCCAGGGGGCTTCTACAATGAGCAGTTCTTC.

The chain recombines TRBV7-8 with TRBJ2-5; D is unclear. Germline V gene data show CDR1 as SGHVS and CDR2 as FQNEAQ. Trimming cost V 5 bases and J 1 base, with 11 bases left between them. This CDR3 is 14 amino acids long. The CDR3 is CASSPRPSQETQYF. The CDR3 DNA is TGTGCCAGCAGCCCTCGGCCCTCCCAAGAGACCCAGTACTTC.

This chain connects TRBV10-3 to TRBJ1-2; D is perhaps TRBD1 (5 bases). The V gene lost 2 bases and the J gene lost 7 bases, with 17 bases spanning the gap. CDR1 and CDR2 from the germline V gene are ENHRY and SYGVKD. The CDR3 runs to 15 residues. This CDR3 reads CAISELAGTRLGYTF. The CDR3 nucleotides are TGTGCCATCAGTGAGCTCGCCGGGACGAGACTTGGCTACACCTTC.

The rearrangement links TRBV19 to TRBJ2-3; a possible D gene is TRBD1 (6 bases). Trimming took off 3 bases at V and 2 bases at J, with 12 bases between the two ends. Germline CDR1 and CDR2: LNHDA and SQIVND (reference sequence). The CDR3 is 15 amino acids. This CDR3 reads CASSIWTADTDTQYF. The CDR3, as DNA: TGTGCCAGTAGTATCTGGACAGCGGACACAGATACGCAGTATTTT. Supplemented by reference TRBV19 and TRBJ2-3, the full variable domain reads DGGITQSPKYLFRKEGQNVTLSCEQNLNHDAMYWYRQDPGQGLRLIYYSQIVNDFQKGDIAEGYSVSREKKESFPLTVTSAQKNPTAFYLCASSIWTADTDTQYFGPGTRLTVL.

This rearrangement joins TRBV1 to TRBJ2-2; the table's TRBD2 call for D was not verified on the DNA. TRBV1 is described as a pseudogene. The CDR3 has 18 amino acids. DNA of the CDR3: TGCACCAGCAGCCAAGTGCTAGCGGGGGACCCGAACACCGGGGAGCTGTTTTTT. Residues: CTSSQVLAGDPNTGELFF.

J is TRBJ1-4 and V is TRBV5-1; D unresolved. Trimming shortened V by 4 bases and J by 1 base, and 8 bases separated the two germline ends. Germline assignment: CDR1 SGHRS and CDR2 YFSETQ. The CDR3 runs 14 residues. The CDR3 sequence: CASSPALTNEKLFF. CDR3 sequence (DNA): TGCGCCAGCAGCCCGGCGCTAACTAATGAAAAACTGTTTTTT.

This rearrangement joins TRBV5-1 to TRBJ2-7, with 15 positions matching TRBD2. The CDR3 consists of 15 residues. Trimming took 4 bases from V and 5 from J; bases not matched to a gene: 4. Germline CDR1 SGHRS, CDR2 YFSETQ. The CDR3 region is CASSRGLAGGDEQYF. The CDR3 DNA reads TGCGCCAGCAGCCGGGGACTAGCGGGGGGCGACGAGCAGTACTTC.

The gene calls are TRBV9 and TRBJ1-1, with 7 bases lining up with TRBD1. With V trimmed by 4 bases and J by 5 bases, 8 bases remained unmatched. CDR1 SGDLS and CDR2 YYNGEE come from the germline V gene. This CDR3 has 14 amino acids. The CDR3 DNA follows: TGTGCCAGCAGCCCCCAGACAGGGAAGACTGAAGCTTTCTTT. Residues: CASSPQTGKTEAFF.

The V gene is TRBV5-1, the J gene TRBJ1-5; D remains ambiguous. Per the germline V gene, CDR1 is SGHRS and CDR2 is YFSETQ. The CDR3 runs to 13 residues. V lost 5 bases and J 0 bases, leaving 6 bases between the germline ends. CDR3 DNA sequence: TGCGCCAGCAGTTTTGATAGCAATCAGCCCCAGCATTTT. Encoded protein: CASSFDSNQPQHF.

This chain links TRBV15 with TRBJ2-6; D not resolved. Trimming shortened V by 5 bases and J by 2 bases, and 10 bases separated the two germline ends. This CDR3 comprises 15 residues. From germline, CDR1 is LNHNV and CDR2 YYDKDF (reference sequence). CDR3 protein: CATSRLSTGANVLTF. DNA of the CDR3: TGTGCCACCAGCCGGCTTAGTACTGGGGCCAACGTCCTGACTTTC.

The gene calls are TRBV7-2 and TRBJ1-4; TRBD1 is a possible D gene (6 bases). The germline V gene encodes CDR1 SGHTA and CDR2 FQGNSA. V lost 8 bases and J lost 14, with 21 bases in between. The CDR3 loop spans 13 amino acids. The CDR3 spells CASSNSRGLRLFF. CDR3 sequence (DNA): TGTGCCAGCTCAAATTCCAGGGGATTACGGCTGTTTTTT. Full variable domain (missing parts from reference TRBV7-2 and TRBJ1-4): GAGVSQSPSNKVTEKGKDVELRCDPISGHTALYWYRQSLGQGLEFLIYFQGNSAPDKSGLPSDRFSAERTGGSVSTLTIQRTQQEDSAVYLCASSNSRGLRLFFGSGTQLSVL.